The rows below give T cell receptor beta chains drawn from one sample of a study of T cells in Graves' hyperthyroidism and ophthalmopathy. MiXCR was run by TCRdb on the multiplex PCR reads, yielding one entry per CDR3 protein. The sample holds around 760,000 distinct CDR3 sequences; around a third are singletons and the top ten take around 30%. The specimen was blood. The receptors were gathered from a woman aged 40 to 50 with Graves' hyperthyroidism. Each CDR3 is given with its conserved first and last residue. Each record gives: J gene, D gene, CDR3 length, V gene, clone size, CDR3 DNA, CDR3 protein. D genes are given only for firm matches. Size is omitted from some rows. Given values are once, few, many or a class for expanded clones.

J gene: TRBJ1-2
D gene: TRBD1
CDR3 length: 14
V gene: TRBV20-1
clone size: many
CDR3 DNA: TGCAGTGCTAGTGCCTGGGACAGAGAATATGGCTACACCTTC
CDR3 protein: CSASAWDREYGYTF

J gene: TRBJ2-3
D gene: TRBD2
CDR3 length: 17
V gene: TRBV7-9
clone size: .
CDR3 DNA: TGTGCCAGCAGCTTAATTTCCGGACTAGCGGGCCGAGATACGCAGTATTTT
CDR3 protein: CASSLISGLAGRDTQYF

J gene: TRBJ1-1
D gene: TRBD1
CDR3 length: 13
V gene: TRBV19
clone size: many
CDR3 DNA: TGTGCCAGCAGCAACAGGGGTGGCACTGAAGCTTTCTTT
CDR3 protein: CASSNRGGTEAFF

J gene: TRBJ2-2
D gene: .
CDR3 length: 14
V gene: TRBV6-5
clone size: .
CDR3 DNA: TGTGCCAGCAGGGATTACAGGGCGGGCGGGGAGCTGTTTTTT
CDR3 protein: CASRDYRAGGELFF

J gene: TRBJ2-7
D gene: .
CDR3 length: 15
V gene: TRBV5-1
clone size: once
CDR3 DNA: TGCGCCAGCAGCTTGGGGCAGGAGATCCCCTACGAGCAGTACTTC
CDR3 protein: CASSLGQEIPYEQYF

J gene: TRBJ1-1
D gene: .
CDR3 length: 12
V gene: TRBV28
clone size: .
CDR3 DNA: TGTGCCAGCAGTTTTGTGTCAGGGGCCGCTTTCTTT
CDR3 protein: CASSFVSGAAFF

J gene: TRBJ2-5
D gene: TRBD2
CDR3 length: 16
V gene: TRBV10-3
clone size: .
CDR3 DNA: TGTGCCATCAGTGATGACCTGGGCGGGAGAGTCGAGACCCAGTACTTC
CDR3 protein: CAISDDLGGRVETQYF

J gene: TRBJ1-2
D gene: .
CDR3 length: 15
V gene: TRBV19
clone size: many
CDR3 DNA: TGTGCCAGTAGCCCCCCGCCCGACAGGCTCTATGGCTACACCTTC
CDR3 protein: CASSPPPDRLYGYTF

J gene: TRBJ2-7
D gene: TRBD1
CDR3 length: 17
V gene: TRBV15
clone size: many
CDR3 DNA: TGTGCCACCGCCGACCTCGGACAGGGGACCTTCCTGGTCGAGCAGTACTTC
CDR3 protein: CATADLGQGTFLVEQYF

J gene: TRBJ1-5
D gene: .
CDR3 length: 14
V gene: TRBV12-3/TRBV12-4
clone size: many
CDR3 DNA: TGTGCCAGCAGACCGGGCCTGGGGAATCAGCCCCAGCATTTT
CDR3 protein: CASRPGLGNQPQHF

J gene: TRBJ1-3
D gene: .
CDR3 length: 17
V gene: TRBV19
clone size: .
CDR3 DNA: TGTGCCAGTAGTAACTTCGGACGGGCCAACTCTGGAAACACCATATATTTT
CDR3 protein: CASSNFGRANSGNTIYF

J gene: TRBJ1-1
D gene: .
CDR3 length: 14
V gene: TRBV14
clone size: .
CDR3 DNA: TGTGGCAGCAGCCCTCAACCAGAGGACACTGAAGCTTCCTTT
CDR3 protein: CGSSPQPEDTEASF

J gene: TRBJ1-1
D gene: TRBD1
CDR3 length: 22
V gene: TRBV10-3
clone size: many
CDR3 DNA: TGTGCCATCAGTGAGTCGACTCTAATCCAACATCGGGACAGGCCGAGGTTAGCTGAAGCTTTCTTT
CDR3 protein: CAISESTLIQHRDRPRLAEAFF

J gene: TRBJ2-5
D gene: .
CDR3 length: 15
V gene: TRBV12-3/TRBV12-4
clone size: many
CDR3 DNA: TGTGCCAGCACCCTGGCGGGGACGGACCAAGAGACCCAGTACTTC
CDR3 protein: CASTLAGTDQETQYF

J gene: TRBJ2-7
D gene: .
CDR3 length: 15
V gene: TRBV4-1
clone size: few
CDR3 DNA: TGCGCCAGCAGCCAAGTGGTTAAAAGCTCCTACGAGCAGTACTTC
CDR3 protein: CASSQVVKSSYEQYF

J gene: TRBJ1-1
D gene: .
CDR3 length: 14
V gene: TRBV20-1
clone size: few
CDR3 DNA: TGCAGTGCTAGAGATTCTCAGGGAGGGGCTGAAGCTTTCTTT
CDR3 protein: CSARDSQGGAEAFF

J gene: TRBJ2-5
D gene: TRBD2
CDR3 length: 16
V gene: TRBV9
clone size: many
CDR3 DNA: TGTGCCAGCAGCGTTGGTCCTAGCGGGTCACAAGAGACCCAGTACTTC
CDR3 protein: CASSVGPSGSQETQYF

J gene: TRBJ1-6
D gene: TRBD1
CDR3 length: 13
V gene: TRBV29-1
clone size: many
CDR3 DNA: TGCAGCGCCTCACAGGGGCCCGGTTCACCCCTCCACTTT
CDR3 protein: CSASQGPGSPLHF

J gene: TRBJ1-1
D gene: .
CDR3 length: 14
V gene: TRBV2
clone size: .
CDR3 DNA: TGTGCCAGCAGCCAAGAGGGGTGGAACGCTGAAGCTTTCTTT
CDR3 protein: CASSQEGWNAEAFF

J gene: TRBJ1-1
D gene: .
CDR3 length: 13
V gene: TRBV6-6
clone size: .
CDR3 DNA: TGTGCCAGCAGTGAATCAATGAACACTGAAGCTTTCTTT
CDR3 protein: CASSESMNTEAFF

J gene: TRBJ2-7
D gene: .
CDR3 length: 15
V gene: TRBV2
clone size: .
CDR3 DNA: TGTGCCAGCAGTCGGGGGACCCAGAGCTCCTACGGGCAGTACTTC
CDR3 protein: CASSRGTQSSYGQYF

J gene: TRBJ1-1
D gene: TRBD1
CDR3 length: 16
V gene: TRBV10-3
clone size: .
CDR3 DNA: TGTGCCATCAGTGGGACAGGGGTGGGAGCGAACACTGAAGCTTTCTTT
CDR3 protein: CAISGTGVGANTEAFF

J gene: TRBJ1-4
D gene: TRBD1
CDR3 length: 15
V gene: TRBV10-3
clone size: .
CDR3 DNA: TGTGCCATCAGTACAACAGGACAGGGGGGTGAAAAACTGTTTTTT
CDR3 protein: CAISTTGQGGEKLFF

J gene: TRBJ1-4
D gene: TRBD1
CDR3 length: 18
V gene: TRBV19
clone size: .
CDR3 DNA: TGTGCCAGTAGGCGGGACAGGAGAAATGCGCGGGGAAATGAAAAACTGTTTTTT
CDR3 protein: CASRRDRRNARGNEKLFF

J gene: TRBJ2-5
D gene: .
CDR3 length: 13
V gene: TRBV10-3
clone size: many
CDR3 DNA: TGTGCCATCAGTGAGAAACTACAAGAGACCCAGTACTTC
CDR3 protein: CAISEKLQETQYF

J gene: TRBJ1-5
D gene: .
CDR3 length: 15
V gene: TRBV20-1
clone size: many
CDR3 DNA: TGCAGTGCTAGAGGGACAGACTTTAGCAATCAGCCCCAGCATTTT
CDR3 protein: CSARGTDFSNQPQHF

J gene: TRBJ1-1
D gene: .
CDR3 length: 15
V gene: TRBV12-3/TRBV12-4
clone size: few
CDR3 DNA: TGTGCCAGCAGTCCGGGGGGAGGCATGGTGGCTGAAGCTTTCTTT
CDR3 protein: CASSPGGGMVAEAFF